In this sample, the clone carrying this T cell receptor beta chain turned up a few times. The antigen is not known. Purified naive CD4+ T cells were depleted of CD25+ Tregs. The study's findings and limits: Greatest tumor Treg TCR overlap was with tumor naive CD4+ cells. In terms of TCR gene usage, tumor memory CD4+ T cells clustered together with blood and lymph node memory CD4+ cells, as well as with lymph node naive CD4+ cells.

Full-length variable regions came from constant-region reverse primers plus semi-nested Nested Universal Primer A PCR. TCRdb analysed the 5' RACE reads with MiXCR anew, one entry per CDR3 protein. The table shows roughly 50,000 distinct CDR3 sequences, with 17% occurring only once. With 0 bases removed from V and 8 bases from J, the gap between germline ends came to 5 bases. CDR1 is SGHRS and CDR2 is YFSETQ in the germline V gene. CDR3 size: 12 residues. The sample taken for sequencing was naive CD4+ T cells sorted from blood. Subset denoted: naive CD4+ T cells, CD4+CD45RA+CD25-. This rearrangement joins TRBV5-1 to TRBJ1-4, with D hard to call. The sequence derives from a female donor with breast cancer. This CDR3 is CASSLAGEKLFF. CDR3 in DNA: TGCGCCAGCAGCTTGGCGGGGGAAAAACTGTTTTTT.